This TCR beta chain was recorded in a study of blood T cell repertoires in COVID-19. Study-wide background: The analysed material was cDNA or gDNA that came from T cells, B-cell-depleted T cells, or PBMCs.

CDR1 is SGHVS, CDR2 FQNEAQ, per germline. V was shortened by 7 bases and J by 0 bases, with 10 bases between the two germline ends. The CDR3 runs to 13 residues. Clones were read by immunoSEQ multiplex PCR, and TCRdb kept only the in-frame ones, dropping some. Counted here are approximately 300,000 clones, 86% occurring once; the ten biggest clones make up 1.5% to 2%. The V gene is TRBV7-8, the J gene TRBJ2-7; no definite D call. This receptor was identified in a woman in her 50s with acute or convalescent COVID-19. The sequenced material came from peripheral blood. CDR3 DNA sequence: TGTGCCAGCAACCCAAGGAGCTCCTACGAGCAGTACTTC. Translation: CASNPRSSYEQYF.